This T cell receptor (beta chain) derives from a study of blood T cell repertoires in COVID-19. This CDR3 is 15 amino acids long. With V trimmed by 5 bases and J by 10 bases, 11 bases remained unmatched. Germline V gives CDR1 SGHTA, CDR2 FQGNSA. The table came from immunoSEQ multiplex PCR; TCRdb's copy has only in-frame clones and leaves some out. The sample includes 200,000 or so clones, 70% to 90% seen only once; the top ten take approximately 2.4%. The chain uses TRBV7-2 and TRBJ2-7, with 13 bases that match TRBD2. This clonotype was obtained from a man under 40 with COVID-19, enrolled during active disease. The sequenced sample consisted of peripheral blood. Here the CDR3 DNA reads TGTGCCAGCAGCATAGGACTAGCGGGAGCGGCCCCTCAGTACTTC. It specifies CASSIGLAGAAPQYF.